These 5 T cell receptor beta chains were sequenced from one sample in a study of CD8 T cells in Susac syndrome. Random hexamers were used to reverse transcribe about 0.45 to 1 ug of RNA. In TCRdb, the immunoSEQ multiplex PCR reads were re-called with MiXCR into one record per CDR3 protein. The table has under 200,000 distinct CDR3 sequences, 95% seen once. The specimen sequenced was CD4+ T cells from PBMCs. The receptors stem from a human donor in good health.

This rearrangement joins TRBV5-4 to TRBJ2-3; 7 nucleotides agree with TRBD2. The CDR3 is 14 residues long. Trimming removed 1 base from V and 6 bases from J; junction bases left unmatched: 5. Looked up from germline, CDR1 is SGHNT and CDR2 is YYREEE (reference sequence). The CDR3 DNA reads as TGTGCCAGCAGCTTGACGGGAGGATCCGATACGCAGTATTTT. Protein sequence: CASSLTGGSDTQYF. Combining the CDR3 with reference TRBV5-4 and TRBJ2-3 gives the whole variable domain ETGVTQSPTHLIKTRGQQVTLRCSSQSGHNTVSWYQQALGQGPQFIFQYYREEENGRGNFPPRFSGLQFPNYSSELNVNALELDDSALYLCASSLTGGSDTQYFGPGTRLTVL.

V usage is TRBV4-3 and J usage is TRBJ1-5; D unclear. The CDR3 is 14 amino acids. Per the germline V gene, CDR1 is LGHNA and CDR2 is YSLEER. Trimming stripped 0 bases from V and 7 bases from J, with 10 bases between. The CDR3 here is CASSQDRNMQPQHF. The CDR3 DNA reads as TGCGCCAGCAGCCAAGATAGGAACATGCAGCCCCAGCATTTT.

This sequence joins TRBV29-1 and TRBJ2-7; tentatively, D is TRBD1 (5 bases). In germline, CDR1 is SQVTM, CDR2 ANQGSEA. The CDR3 runs 13 residues. Trimming took off 7 bases at V and 0 bases at J, with 13 bases between the two ends. The CDR3: CSGGPGGSYEQYF. In DNA form, the CDR3 reads TGCAGCGGGGGCCCAGGCGGCTCCTACGAGCAGTACTTC.

The gene calls are TRBV6-4 and TRBJ2-3, with a possible D match to TRBD2 (5 bases). The V gene lost 2 bases and the J gene lost 2 bases, with 11 bases spanning the gap. Germline V gene sequence: CDR1 MRHNA, CDR2 SNTAGT. This CDR3 is built from 15 residues. The CDR3 DNA follows: TGTGCCAGCAGTGACGAACGAGGGTCCACAGATACGCAGTATTTT. Protein sequence: CASSDERGSTDTQYF.

V gene TRBV27 combines with J gene TRBJ2-5, with D perhaps TRBD1 (5 bases). The CDR3 spans 13 residues. Trimming took off 6 bases at V and 7 bases at J, with 15 bases between the two ends. Germline assignment: CDR1 MNHEY and CDR2 SMNVEV (reference sequence). The CDR3 loop is CASSFQGMGTQYF. CDR3 bases: TGTGCCAGCAGCTTCCAGGGAATGGGGACCCAGTACTTC.